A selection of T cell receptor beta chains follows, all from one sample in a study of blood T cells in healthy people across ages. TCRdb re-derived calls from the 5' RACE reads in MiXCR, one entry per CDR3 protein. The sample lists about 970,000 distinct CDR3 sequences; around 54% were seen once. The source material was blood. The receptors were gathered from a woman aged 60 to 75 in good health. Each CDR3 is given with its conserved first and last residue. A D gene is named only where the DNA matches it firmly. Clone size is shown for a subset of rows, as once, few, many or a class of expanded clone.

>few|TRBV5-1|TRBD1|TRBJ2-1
CASSLGQLNEQFF
TGCGCCAGCAGCCTGGGACAGCTTAATGAGCAGTTCTTC
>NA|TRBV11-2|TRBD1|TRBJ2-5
CASSFRGTGQETQYF
TGTGCCAGCAGCTTTAGGGGGACAGGGCAAGAGACCCAGTACTTC
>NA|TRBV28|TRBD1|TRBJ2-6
CASSFFTARTGGTSGANVLTF
TGTGCCAGCAGTTTCTTTACGGCCCGGACAGGGGGAACCTCTGGGGCCAACGTCCTGACTTTC
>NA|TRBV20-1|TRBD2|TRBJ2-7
CSARRGGRTYEQYF
TGCAGTGCTAGGCGAGGCGGGAGGACCTACGAGCAGTACTTC
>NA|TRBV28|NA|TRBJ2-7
CASRYGGNPPYEQYF
TGTGCCAGCAGGTACGGGGGAAACCCCCCCTACGAGCAGTACTTC
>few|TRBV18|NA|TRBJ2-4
CASSQTFDTKNIQYF
TGTGCCAGCTCTCAAACGTTTGATACCAAAAACATTCAGTACTTC
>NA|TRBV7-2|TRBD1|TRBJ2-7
CASSTVTGDEQYF
TGTGCCAGCAGCACCGTGACAGGGGACGAGCAGTACTTC
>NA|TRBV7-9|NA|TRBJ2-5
CASSLDPAMAQYF
TGTGCCAGCAGCTTAGACCCGGCGATGGCCCAGTACTTC
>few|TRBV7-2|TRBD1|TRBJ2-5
CASSQLTGGETQYF
TGTGCCAGCAGCCAACTGACAGGGGGGGAGACCCAGTACTTC
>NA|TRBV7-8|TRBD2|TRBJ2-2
CASSFPRREYLGGELFF
TGTGCCAGCAGCTTCCCCAGGCGGGAGTATCTTGGCGGGGAGCTGTTTTTT
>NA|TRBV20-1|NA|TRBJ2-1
CSARDAHPKTHNEQFF
TGCAGTGCTAGAGATGCCCACCCCAAGACCCACAATGAGCAGTTCTTC
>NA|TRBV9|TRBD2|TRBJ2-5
CASSVIAGGFVNEQYF
TGTGCCAGCAGTGTAATAGCGGGAGGATTTGTTAATGAGCAGTACTTC
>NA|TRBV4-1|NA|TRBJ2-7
CASSQALPGAPYEQYF
TGCGCCAGCAGCCAAGCTCTTCCGGGAGCCCCCTACGAGCAGTACTTC
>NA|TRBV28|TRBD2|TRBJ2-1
CASSSGGTSGSRQFF
TGTGCCAGCAGTTCCGGCGGGACTAGCGGGAGTAGGCAGTTCTTC
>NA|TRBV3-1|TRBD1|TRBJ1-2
CASSQAAGQLYGYTF
TGTGCCAGCAGCCAAGCGGCGGGACAGCTCTATGGCTACACCTTC
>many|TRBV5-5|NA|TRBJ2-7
CASSPTVKGFFYEQYF
TGTGCCAGCAGCCCTACGGTTAAGGGTTTCTTCTACGAGCAGTACTTC
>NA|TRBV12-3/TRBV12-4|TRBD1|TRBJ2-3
CASSFRQGAFYGTDTQYF
TGTGCCAGCAGTTTTAGGCAGGGGGCTTTTTATGGCACAGATACGCAGTATTTT
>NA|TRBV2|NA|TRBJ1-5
CASSNTNQPQHF
TGTGCCAGCAGTAACACCAATCAGCCCCAGCATTTT
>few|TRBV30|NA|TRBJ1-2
CAWTPDRNYGYTF
TGTGCCTGGACACCGGACAGAAACTATGGCTACACCTTC
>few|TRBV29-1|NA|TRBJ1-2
CSVVRANYGYTF
TGCAGCGTTGTCAGGGCGAACTATGGCTACACCTTC
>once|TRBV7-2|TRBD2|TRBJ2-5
CASSQTSGQETRYF
TGTGCCAGCAGCCAAACTAGCGGCCAAGAGACCCGGTACTTC
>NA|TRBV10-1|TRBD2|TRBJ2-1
CATSPGLAGGPYNEQFF
TGCGCCACTTCTCCGGGACTAGCGGGAGGGCCCTACAATGAGCAGTTCTTC
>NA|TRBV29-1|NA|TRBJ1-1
CSVAKQLNTEAFF
TGCAGCGTTGCAAAACAGCTGAACACTGAAGCTTTCTTT
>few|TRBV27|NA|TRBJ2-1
CASSLALVGNEQFF
TGTGCCAGCAGTTTAGCCCTCGTGGGGAATGAGCAGTTCTTC
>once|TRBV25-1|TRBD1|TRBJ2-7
CASSDRDSRGNYEQYF
TGTGCCAGCAGTGACAGGGACAGCCGGGGCAACTACGAGCAGTACTTC
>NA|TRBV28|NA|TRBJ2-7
CASSLPGSQAHEQYF
TGTGCCAGCAGTTTACCCGGGTCCCAAGCCCACGAGCAGTACTTC
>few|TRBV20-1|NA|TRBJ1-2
CSAERAKEGYTF
TGTAGTGCTGAACGGGCCAAGGAAGGCTACACCTTC
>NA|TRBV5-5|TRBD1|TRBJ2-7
CASSEGQGAREQYF
TGTGCCAGCAGCGAGGGACAGGGGGCGCGGGAGCAGTACTTC
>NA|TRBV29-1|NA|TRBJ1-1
CSARTAMNTEAFF
TGCAGCGCCCGGACGGCCATGAACACTGAAGCTTTCTTT
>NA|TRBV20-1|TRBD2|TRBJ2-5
CSASKPSGSGETQYF
TGCAGTGCCTCTAAACCAAGCGGGAGCGGGGAGACCCAGTACTTC